This T cell receptor beta chain comes out of a study of human T cells and chemical hapten exposure. Background on the study: Donors were sensitized with 2% DPC on the upper inner arm. How much TCR each sample yielded varied, mostly because pooled library volumes differed slightly.

A single record per CDR3 protein comes from TCRdb applying MiXCR to the RACE reads. This table holds roughly 100,000 distinct CDR3 sequences, nearly 35% found once. Stated time point: patch test 3, about 24 weeks after DPC sensitization. As to treatment: therapeutic diphenylcyclopropenone sensitization with weekly scalp DPC. Germline-derived CDR1 and CDR2 are SGHTA and FQGTGA. V lost 5 bases and J lost 4; bases outside the gene matches: 7. CDR3 length equals 15 residues. This receptor was identified in a man aged 40-49 years with alopecia areata. Some clones in this sample may be carry-over from other donors' samples. Sequenced material: whole blood, taken in connection with sensitization to the hapten diphenylcyclopropenone (DPC). The rearrangement joins TRBV7-3 to TRBJ2-1; TRBD1 matches at 8 bases. The CDR3 loop is CASSDGQGSYNEQFF. CDR3 in DNA: TGTGCCAGCAGCGATGGACAGGGATCGTACAATGAGCAGTTCTTC.